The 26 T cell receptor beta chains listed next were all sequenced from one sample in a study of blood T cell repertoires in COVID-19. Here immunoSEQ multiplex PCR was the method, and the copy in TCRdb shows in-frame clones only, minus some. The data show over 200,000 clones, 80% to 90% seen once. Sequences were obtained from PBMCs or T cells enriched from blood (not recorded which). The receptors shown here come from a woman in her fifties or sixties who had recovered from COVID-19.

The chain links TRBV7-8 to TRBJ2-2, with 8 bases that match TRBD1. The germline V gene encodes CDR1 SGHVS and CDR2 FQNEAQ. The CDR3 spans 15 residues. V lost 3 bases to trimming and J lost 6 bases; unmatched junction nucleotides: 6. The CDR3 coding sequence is TGTGCCAGCAGCTTTAGGACAGGGCGGGCCGGGGAGCTGTTTTTT. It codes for CASSFRTGRAGELFF.

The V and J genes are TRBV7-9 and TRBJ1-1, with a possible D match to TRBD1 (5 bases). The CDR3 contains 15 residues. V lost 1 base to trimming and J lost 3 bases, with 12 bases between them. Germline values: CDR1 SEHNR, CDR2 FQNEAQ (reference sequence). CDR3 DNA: TGTGCCAGCAGCTTAGTAGTCAGGGTGGACACTGAAGCTTTCTTT. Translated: CASSLVVRVDTEAFF.

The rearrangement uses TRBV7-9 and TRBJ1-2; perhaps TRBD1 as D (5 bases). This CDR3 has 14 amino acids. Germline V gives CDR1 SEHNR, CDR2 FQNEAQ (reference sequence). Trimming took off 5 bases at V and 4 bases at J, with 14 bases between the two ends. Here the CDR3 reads CASSPGTAVYGYTF. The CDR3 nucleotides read TGTGCCAGCAGCCCCGGGACTGCTGTCTATGGCTACACCTTC.

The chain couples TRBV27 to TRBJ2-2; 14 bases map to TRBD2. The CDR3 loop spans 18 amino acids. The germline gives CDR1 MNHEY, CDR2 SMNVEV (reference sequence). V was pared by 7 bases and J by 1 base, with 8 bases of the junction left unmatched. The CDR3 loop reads CASTQWGLAGENTGELFF. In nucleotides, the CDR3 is TGTGCCAGCACCCAGTGGGGACTAGCGGGAGAGAACACCGGGGAGCTGTTTTTT.

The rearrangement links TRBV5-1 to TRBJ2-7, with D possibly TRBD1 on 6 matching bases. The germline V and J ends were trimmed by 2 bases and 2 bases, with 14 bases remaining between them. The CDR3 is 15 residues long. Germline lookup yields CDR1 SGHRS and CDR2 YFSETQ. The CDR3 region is CASSFGTGIAYEQYF. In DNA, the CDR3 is TGCGCCAGCAGCTTCGGAACAGGGATAGCCTACGAGCAGTACTTC. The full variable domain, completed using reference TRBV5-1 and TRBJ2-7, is KAGVTQTPRYLIKTRGQQVTLSCSPISGHRSVSWYQQTPGQGLQFLFEYFSETQRNKGNFPGRFSGRQFSNSRSEMNVSTLELGDSALYLCASSFGTGIAYEQYFGPGTRLTVT.

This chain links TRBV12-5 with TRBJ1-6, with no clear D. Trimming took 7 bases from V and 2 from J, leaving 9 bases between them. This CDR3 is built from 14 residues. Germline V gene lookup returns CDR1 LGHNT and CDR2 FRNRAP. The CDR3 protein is CASALETYNSPLHF. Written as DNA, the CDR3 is TGTGCTAGTGCCCTTGAGACCTATAATTCACCCCTCCACTTT. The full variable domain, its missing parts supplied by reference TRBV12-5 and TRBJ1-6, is DARVTQTPRHKVTEMGQEVTMRCQPILGHNTVFWYRQTMMQGLELLAYFRNRAPLDDSGMPKDRFSAEMPDATLATLKIQPSEPRDSAVYFCASALETYNSPLHFGNGTRLTVT.

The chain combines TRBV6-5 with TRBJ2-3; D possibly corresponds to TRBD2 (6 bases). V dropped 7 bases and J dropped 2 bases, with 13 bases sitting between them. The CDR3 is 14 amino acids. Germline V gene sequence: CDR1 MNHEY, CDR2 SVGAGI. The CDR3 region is CASIAEDITDTQYF. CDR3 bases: TGTGCCAGCATAGCGGAGGACATCACAGATACGCAGTATTTT.

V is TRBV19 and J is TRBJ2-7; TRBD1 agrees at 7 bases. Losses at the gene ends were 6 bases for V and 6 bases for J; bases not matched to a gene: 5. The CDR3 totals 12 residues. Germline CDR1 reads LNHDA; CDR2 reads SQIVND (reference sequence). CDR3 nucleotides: TGTGCCAGTAGCCAGACAGGGCGCGAGCAGTACTTC. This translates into CASSQTGREQYF.

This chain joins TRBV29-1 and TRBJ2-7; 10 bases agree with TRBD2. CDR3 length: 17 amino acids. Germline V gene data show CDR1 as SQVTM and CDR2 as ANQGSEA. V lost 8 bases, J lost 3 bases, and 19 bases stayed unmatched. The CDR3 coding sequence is TGCAGCCCCCTGAGGTCTAGCGGGAGTGGCCCGAACTACGAGCAGTACTTC. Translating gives CSPLRSSGSGPNYEQYF.

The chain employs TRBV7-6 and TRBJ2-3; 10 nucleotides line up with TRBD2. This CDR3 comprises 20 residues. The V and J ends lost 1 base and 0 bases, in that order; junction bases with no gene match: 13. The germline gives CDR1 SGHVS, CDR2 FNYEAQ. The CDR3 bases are TGTGCCAGCAGCTTAGAGGGTAGCGGGAGGACACTTTCTAGCACAGATACGCAGTATTTT. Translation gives CASSLEGSGRTLSSTDTQYF.

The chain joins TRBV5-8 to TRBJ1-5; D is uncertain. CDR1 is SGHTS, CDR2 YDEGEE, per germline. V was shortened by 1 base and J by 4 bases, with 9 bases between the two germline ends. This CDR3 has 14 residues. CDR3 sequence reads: CASSLPRENQPQHF. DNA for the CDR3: TGTGCCAGCAGCTTGCCTCGGGAAAATCAGCCCCAGCATTTT.

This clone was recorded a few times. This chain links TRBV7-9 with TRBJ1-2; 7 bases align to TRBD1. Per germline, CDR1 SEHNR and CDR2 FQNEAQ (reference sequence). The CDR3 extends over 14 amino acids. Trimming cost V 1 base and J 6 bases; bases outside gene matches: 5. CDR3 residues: CASSLETGTDGYTF. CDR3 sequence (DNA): TGTGCCAGCAGCTTAGAAACAGGGACAGATGGCTACACCTTC.

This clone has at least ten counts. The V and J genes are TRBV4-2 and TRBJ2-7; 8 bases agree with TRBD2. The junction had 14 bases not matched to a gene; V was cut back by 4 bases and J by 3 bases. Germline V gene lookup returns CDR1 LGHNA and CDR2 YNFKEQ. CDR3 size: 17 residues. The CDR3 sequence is CASSPLRAGDMGYEQYF. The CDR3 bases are TGTGCCAGCAGCCCTCTACGAGCGGGAGATATGGGCTACGAGCAGTACTTC.

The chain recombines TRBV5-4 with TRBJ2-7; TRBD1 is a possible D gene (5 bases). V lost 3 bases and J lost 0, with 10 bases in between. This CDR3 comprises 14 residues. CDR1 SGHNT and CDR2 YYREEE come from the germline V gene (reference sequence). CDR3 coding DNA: TGTGCCAGCAGCTGGGGCGGATACTCCTACGAGCAGTACTTC. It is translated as CASSWGGYSYEQYF.

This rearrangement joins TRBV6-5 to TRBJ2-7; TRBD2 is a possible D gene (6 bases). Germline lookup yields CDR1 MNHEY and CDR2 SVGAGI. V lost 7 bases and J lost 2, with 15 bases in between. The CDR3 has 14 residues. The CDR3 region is CASNTRGIAYEQYF. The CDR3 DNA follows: TGTGCCAGCAACACCCGGGGGATCGCCTACGAGCAGTACTTC.

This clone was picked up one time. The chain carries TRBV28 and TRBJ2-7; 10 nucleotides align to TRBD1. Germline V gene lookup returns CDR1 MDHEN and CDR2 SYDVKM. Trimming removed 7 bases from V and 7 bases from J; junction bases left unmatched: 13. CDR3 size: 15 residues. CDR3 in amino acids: CASNKPGQGIREQYF. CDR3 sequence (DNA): TGTGCCAGCAATAAACCGGGACAGGGGATTCGGGAGCAGTACTTC.

The CDR3 DNA sequence: TGTGCCAGCAGCTTAGTGTCGGGAGGGCTCGTCTACGAGCAGTACTTC. Translated: CASSLVSGGLVYEQYF. This sequence joins TRBV7-8 and TRBJ2-7, with 8 bases matching TRBD2. The CDR3 is made up of 16 amino acids. Trimming took 1 base from V and 3 from J; bases not matched to a gene: 8. Per germline, CDR1 SGHVS and CDR2 FQNEAQ.

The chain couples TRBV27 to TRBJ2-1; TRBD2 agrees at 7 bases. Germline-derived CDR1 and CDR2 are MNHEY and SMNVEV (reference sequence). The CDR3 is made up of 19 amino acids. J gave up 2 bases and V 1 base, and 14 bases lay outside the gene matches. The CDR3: CASSLLPPLADSTYNEQFF. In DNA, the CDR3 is TGTGCCAGCAGTTTATTACCCCCTCTAGCGGACTCAACCTACAATGAGCAGTTCTTC.

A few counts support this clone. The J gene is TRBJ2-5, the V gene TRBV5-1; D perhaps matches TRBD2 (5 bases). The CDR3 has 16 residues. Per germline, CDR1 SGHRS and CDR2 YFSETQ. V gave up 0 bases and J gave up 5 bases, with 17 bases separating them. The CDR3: CASSLAVAGGQETQYF. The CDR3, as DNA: TGCGCCAGCAGCTTGGCCGTCGCGGGTGGGCAGGAGACCCAGTACTTC.

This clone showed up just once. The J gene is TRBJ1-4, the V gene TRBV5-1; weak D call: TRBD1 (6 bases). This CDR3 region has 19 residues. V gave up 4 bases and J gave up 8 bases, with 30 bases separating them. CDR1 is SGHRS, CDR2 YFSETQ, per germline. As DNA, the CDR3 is TGCGCCAGCAGCGCCGAAGGGGGAAGGGTTTTTAGGGTCAGAGAAAAACTGTTTTTT. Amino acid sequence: CASSAEGGRVFRVREKLFF.

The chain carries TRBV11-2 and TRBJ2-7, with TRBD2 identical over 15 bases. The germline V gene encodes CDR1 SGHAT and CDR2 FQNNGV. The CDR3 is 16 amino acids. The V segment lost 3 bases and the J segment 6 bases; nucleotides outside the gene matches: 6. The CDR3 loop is CASSFNPGLAGGEQYF. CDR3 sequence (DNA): TGTGCCAGCAGCTTCAACCCGGGACTAGCGGGAGGCGAGCAGTACTTC.

The CDR3 DNA follows: TGCAGCAGGGAGGTGAACACTGAAGCTTTCTTT. Amino acid sequence: CSREVNTEAFF. The V gene is TRBV20-1, the J gene TRBJ1-1, with a tentative D call TRBD1 (5 bases). CDR3 length: 11 amino acids. The germline V gene has CDR1 DFQATT and CDR2 SNEGSKA (reference sequence).

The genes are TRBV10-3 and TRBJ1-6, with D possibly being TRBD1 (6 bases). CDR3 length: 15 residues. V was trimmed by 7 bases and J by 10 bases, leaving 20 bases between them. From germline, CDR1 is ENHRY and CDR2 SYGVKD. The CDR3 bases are TGTGCCATCAATAGTAGGGGGACATCCGAATCACCCCTCCACTTT. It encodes CAINSRGTSESPLHF.

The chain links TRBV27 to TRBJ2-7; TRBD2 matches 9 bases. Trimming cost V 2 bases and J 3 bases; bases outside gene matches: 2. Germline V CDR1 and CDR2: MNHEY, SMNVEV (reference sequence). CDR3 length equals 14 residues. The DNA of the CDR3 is TGTGCCAGCAGTTTAAAGCGGGGGGACTACGAGCAGTACTTC. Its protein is CASSLKRGDYEQYF.

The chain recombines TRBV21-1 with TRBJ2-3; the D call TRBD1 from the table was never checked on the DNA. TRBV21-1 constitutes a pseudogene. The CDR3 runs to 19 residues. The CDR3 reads CASSKGSPSTGALTDTQYF. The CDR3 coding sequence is TGTGCCAGCAGCAAAGGGTCCCCGTCCACAGGGGCCCTCACAGATACGCAGTATTTT.

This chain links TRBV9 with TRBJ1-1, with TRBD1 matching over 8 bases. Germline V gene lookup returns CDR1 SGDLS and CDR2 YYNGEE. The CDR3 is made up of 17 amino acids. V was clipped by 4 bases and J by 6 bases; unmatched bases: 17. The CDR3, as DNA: TGTGCCAGCAGCACAGACCCCAACCAGGGGGCGAGAGCTGAAGCTTTCTTT. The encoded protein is CASSTDPNQGARAEAFF.